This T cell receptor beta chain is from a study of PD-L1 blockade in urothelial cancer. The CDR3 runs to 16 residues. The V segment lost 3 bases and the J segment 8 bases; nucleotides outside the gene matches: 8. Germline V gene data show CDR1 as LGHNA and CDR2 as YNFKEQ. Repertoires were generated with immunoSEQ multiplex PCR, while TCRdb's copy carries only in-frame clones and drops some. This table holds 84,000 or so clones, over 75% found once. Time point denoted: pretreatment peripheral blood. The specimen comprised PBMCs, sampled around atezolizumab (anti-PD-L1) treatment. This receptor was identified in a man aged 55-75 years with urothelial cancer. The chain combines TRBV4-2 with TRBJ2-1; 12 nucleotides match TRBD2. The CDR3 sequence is CASSQRTSGIIDEQFF. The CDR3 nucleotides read TGTGCCAGCAGCCAGAGGACTAGCGGGATTATCGATGAGCAGTTCTTC.